Listed below are T cell receptor beta chains from one sample, sequenced in a study of blood T cell repertoires in COVID-19. TCRdb keeps only in-frame clones here, not all; method: immunoSEQ multiplex PCR. There are fewer than 250,000 clones in the sample; around 90% occur only once, and over 0.65% lies in the top ten. Sequenced sample: peripheral blood. The receptors derive from a man aged 25-45 years with COVID-19, enrolled during active disease. Each CDR3 is given with its conserved first and last residue. D genes are given only for firm matches. Size values are once, few and many counts, or a class for expanded clones, and some rows have none.

j_call: TRBJ2-3; clone_size: NA; d_call: TRBD2; v_call: TRBV7-3; cdr3_aa: CASRSTSGGATDTQYF; cdr3_nt: TGTGCCAGCAGGTCAACTAGCGGGGGGGCCACAGATACGCAGTATTTT
j_call: TRBJ1-4; clone_size: NA; d_call: NA; v_call: TRBV7-9; cdr3_aa: CASSLAPGISEKLFF; cdr3_nt: TGTGCCAGCAGCTTAGCGCCAGGGATATCTGAAAAACTGTTTTTT
j_call: TRBJ2-2; clone_size: NA; d_call: NA; v_call: TRBV11-3; cdr3_aa: CASSLGTVPITGELFF; cdr3_nt: TGTGCCAGCAGCTTAGGAACAGTCCCGATCACCGGGGAGCTGTTTTTT
j_call: TRBJ2-1; clone_size: NA; d_call: TRBD2; v_call: TRBV7-6; cdr3_aa: CASSTGLAGGNNEQFF; cdr3_nt: TGTGCCAGCAGCACGGGACTAGCGGGGGGGAACAATGAGCAGTTCTTC
j_call: TRBJ2-2; clone_size: NA; d_call: NA; v_call: TRBV19; cdr3_aa: CASRPIEGANTGELFF; cdr3_nt: TGTGCCAGTAGACCGATAGAGGGGGCGAACACCGGGGAGCTGTTTTTT
j_call: TRBJ1-1; clone_size: few; d_call: NA; v_call: TRBV6-1; cdr3_aa: CASSDRVNTEAFF; cdr3_nt: TGTGCCAGCAGTGACAGGGTGAACACTGAAGCTTTCTTT
j_call: TRBJ1-2; clone_size: NA; d_call: TRBD1; v_call: TRBV18; cdr3_aa: CASSPAIGTDLLYGYTF; cdr3_nt: TGTGCCAGCTCACCGGCCATTGGGACAGACCTACTCTATGGCTACACCTTC
j_call: TRBJ2-2; clone_size: NA; d_call: NA; v_call: TRBV11-3; cdr3_aa: CASSPQGRHGELFF; cdr3_nt: TGTGCCAGCAGCCCCCAGGGGCGTCACGGGGAGCTGTTTTTT
j_call: TRBJ1-6; clone_size: once; d_call: NA; v_call: TRBV5-1; cdr3_aa: CASSLYSSPLHF; cdr3_nt: TGCGCCAGCAGCTTATACTCTTCACCCCTCCACTTT
j_call: TRBJ2-3; clone_size: NA; d_call: NA; v_call: TRBV5-1; cdr3_aa: CASSLPSYTDTQYF; cdr3_nt: TGCGCCAGCAGCTTGCCCTCGTACACAGATACGCAGTATTTT
j_call: TRBJ1-5; clone_size: NA; d_call: TRBD1; v_call: TRBV6-5; cdr3_aa: CASSAGQGNQPQHF; cdr3_nt: TGTGCCAGCAGCGCCGGACAGGGTAATCAGCCCCAGCATTTT
j_call: TRBJ2-3; clone_size: NA; d_call: NA; v_call: TRBV27; cdr3_aa: CASSLYPSRTQYF; cdr3_nt: TGTGCCAGCAGTTTATATCCCTCCAGGACGCAGTATTTT
j_call: TRBJ2-7; clone_size: NA; d_call: NA; v_call: TRBV3-1/TRBV3-2; cdr3_aa: CASSQAFGVGGYEQYF; cdr3_nt: TGTGCCAGCAGCCAAGCGTTCGGGGTCGGGGGCTACGAGCAGTACTTC
j_call: TRBJ1-1; clone_size: NA; d_call: NA; v_call: TRBV29-1; cdr3_aa: CSVEVRGPTEAFF; cdr3_nt: TGCAGCGTTGAAGTCAGGGGTCCCACTGAAGCTTTCTTT
j_call: TRBJ1-1; clone_size: NA; d_call: TRBD1; v_call: TRBV29-1; cdr3_aa: CSVIRDRVENTEAFF; cdr3_nt: TGCAGCGTTATAAGGGACAGGGTGGAGAACACTGAAGCTTTCTTT
j_call: TRBJ2-5; clone_size: once; d_call: TRBD2; v_call: TRBV30; cdr3_aa: CAWSGTSGGETQYF; cdr3_nt: TGTGCCTGGAGCGGCACTAGCGGGGGTGAGACCCAGTACTTC
j_call: TRBJ1-1; clone_size: NA; d_call: NA; v_call: TRBV21-1; cdr3_aa: CASSKGQGNTEAFF; cdr3_nt: TGTGCCAGCAGCAAGGGTCAGGGGAACACTGAAGCTTTCTTT
j_call: TRBJ2-7; clone_size: NA; d_call: TRBD1; v_call: TRBV28; cdr3_aa: CASVLTGNVGEQYF; cdr3_nt: TGTGCCAGCGTACTGACAGGGAACGTCGGTGAGCAGTACTTC
j_call: TRBJ2-2; clone_size: few; d_call: NA; v_call: TRBV5-1; cdr3_aa: CASSLVGQKSTGELFF; cdr3_nt: TGCGCCAGCAGCTTGGTTGGGCAGAAGAGCACCGGGGAGCTGTTTTTT
j_call: TRBJ1-5; clone_size: few; d_call: TRBD1; v_call: TRBV30; cdr3_aa: CAWSAQGNQPQHF; cdr3_nt: TGTGCCTGGAGTGCACAGGGGAATCAGCCCCAGCATTTT
j_call: TRBJ2-1; clone_size: NA; d_call: TRBD2; v_call: TRBV7-2; cdr3_aa: CASSLGFSGGWDEQFF; cdr3_nt: TGTGCCAGCAGCTTAGGGTTTAGCGGGGGTTGGGATGAGCAGTTCTTC
j_call: TRBJ1-6; clone_size: NA; d_call: NA; v_call: TRBV2; cdr3_aa: CASSAQGGNSPLHF; cdr3_nt: TGTGCCAGCAGTGCGCAGGGAGGGAATTCACCCCTCCACTTT
j_call: TRBJ2-3; clone_size: NA; d_call: TRBD2; v_call: TRBV5-4; cdr3_aa: CASSFSGGADTQYF; cdr3_nt: TGTGCCAGCAGCTTCAGCGGGGGAGCGGATACGCAGTATTTT
j_call: TRBJ1-6; clone_size: NA; d_call: TRBD1; v_call: TRBV7-3; cdr3_aa: CASSPGQGSPPHF; cdr3_nt: TGTGCCAGCAGTCCGGGACAGGGATCACCCCCCCACTTT
j_call: TRBJ1-2; clone_size: once; d_call: TRBD1; v_call: TRBV2; cdr3_aa: CASSEQGVEGGYTF; cdr3_nt: TGTGCCAGCAGTGAACAGGGGGTAGAAGGGGGCTACACCTTC
j_call: TRBJ1-1; clone_size: NA; d_call: NA; v_call: TRBV6-4; cdr3_aa: CASSAGRGNTEAFF; cdr3_nt: TGTGCCAGCAGTGCTGGCAGGGGGAACACTGAAGCTTTCTTT
j_call: TRBJ1-4; clone_size: NA; d_call: NA; v_call: TRBV2; cdr3_aa: CASSEKQEDEKLFF; cdr3_nt: TGTGCCAGCAGTGAAAAACAGGAAGACGAAAAACTGTTTTTT
j_call: TRBJ1-1; clone_size: NA; d_call: TRBD1; v_call: TRBV2; cdr3_aa: CASCRTGAMNTEAFF; cdr3_nt: TGTGCCAGCTGCAGGACAGGAGCAATGAACACTGAAGCTTTCTTT
j_call: TRBJ2-7; clone_size: NA; d_call: TRBD1; v_call: TRBV18; cdr3_aa: CASSPGQVRYEQYF; cdr3_nt: TGTGCCAGCTCACCCGGACAGGTTCGCTACGAGCAGTACTTC
j_call: TRBJ1-5; clone_size: NA; d_call: NA; v_call: TRBV7-6; cdr3_aa: CASSPAGGERFHSNQPQHF; cdr3_nt: TGTGCCAGCAGCCCGGCCGGTGGGGAGCGCTTCCATAGCAATCAGCCCCAGCATTTT
j_call: TRBJ1-4; clone_size: once; d_call: NA; v_call: TRBV4-1; cdr3_aa: CASSRSTGFEKLFF; cdr3_nt: TGCGCCAGCAGCCGTTCAACCGGTTTCGAAAAACTGTTTTTT
j_call: TRBJ2-1; clone_size: NA; d_call: TRBD2; v_call: TRBV5-5; cdr3_aa: CASSFERGGLDNEQFF; cdr3_nt: TGTGCCAGCAGCTTTGAACGGGGGGGCCTAGACAATGAGCAGTTCTTC
j_call: TRBJ1-2; clone_size: NA; d_call: TRBD1; v_call: TRBV6-5; cdr3_aa: CASIPGQSYGGYTF; cdr3_nt: TGTGCCAGCATCCCGGGACAGTCTTACGGTGGCTACACCTTC
j_call: TRBJ1-5; clone_size: NA; d_call: NA; v_call: TRBV6-5; cdr3_aa: CASTEGLRNQPQHF; cdr3_nt: TGTGCCAGCACCGAGGGTTTACGCAATCAGCCCCAGCATTTT
j_call: TRBJ2-7; clone_size: NA; d_call: TRBD1; v_call: TRBV5-4; cdr3_aa: CASSLRGTGIPEQYF; cdr3_nt: TGTGCCAGCAGCTTGCGCGGGACAGGGATTCCCGAGCAGTACTTC
j_call: TRBJ2-5; clone_size: NA; d_call: TRBD1; v_call: TRBV4-1; cdr3_aa: CASSRDREETQYF; cdr3_nt: TGCGCCAGCAGCCGCGACAGGGAAGAGACCCAGTACTTC
j_call: TRBJ1-2; clone_size: NA; d_call: TRBD1; v_call: TRBV6-2/TRBV6-3; cdr3_aa: CASSYRDRGIYGYTF; cdr3_nt: TGTGCCAGCAGTTACCGGGACAGGGGGATCTATGGCTACACCTTC
j_call: TRBJ2-1; clone_size: NA; d_call: TRBD2; v_call: TRBV24-1; cdr3_aa: CATSDGLAGHYNEQFF; cdr3_nt: TGTGCCACCAGTGATGGACTAGCGGGGCATTACAATGAGCAGTTCTTC
j_call: TRBJ1-5; clone_size: few; d_call: NA; v_call: TRBV10-1; cdr3_aa: CASSESGSQPQHF; cdr3_nt: TGCGCCAGCAGTGAGTCGGGCAGCCAGCCCCAGCATTTT
j_call: TRBJ2-1; clone_size: NA; d_call: NA; v_call: TRBV12-3/TRBV12-4; cdr3_aa: CASTRDSNEQFF; cdr3_nt: TGTGCCAGCACCCGTGACAGCAATGAGCAGTTCTTC
j_call: TRBJ1-6; clone_size: NA; d_call: TRBD1; v_call: TRBV7-2; cdr3_aa: CASSLGTGYNSPLHF; cdr3_nt: TGTGCCAGCAGCTTGGGGACAGGCTATAATTCACCCCTCCACTTT
j_call: TRBJ2-7; clone_size: NA; d_call: TRBD1; v_call: TRBV7-7; cdr3_aa: CASSPGTTGGFYEQYF; cdr3_nt: TGTGCCAGCAGCCCCGGGACGACAGGGGGATTCTACGAGCAGTACTTC
j_call: TRBJ2-2; clone_size: once; d_call: NA; v_call: TRBV5-1; cdr3_aa: CASSPSGGRDTGELFF; cdr3_nt: TGCGCCAGCAGCCCATCAGGGGGGAGAGACACCGGGGAGCTGTTTTTT
j_call: TRBJ2-5; clone_size: NA; d_call: TRBD1; v_call: TRBV11-3; cdr3_aa: CASSFRDRETQYF; cdr3_nt: TGTGCCAGCAGCTTCCGGGACAGGGAGACCCAGTACTTC
j_call: TRBJ2-1; clone_size: NA; d_call: NA; v_call: TRBV9; cdr3_aa: CASSPPAGNYNEQFF; cdr3_nt: TGTGCCAGCAGCCCCCCGGCGGGGAACTACAATGAGCAGTTCTTC
j_call: TRBJ2-7; clone_size: NA; d_call: NA; v_call: TRBV6-6; cdr3_aa: CASSYLITGGDYEQYF; cdr3_nt: TGTGCCAGCAGTTACTTAATAACTGGAGGGGACTACGAGCAGTACTTC
j_call: TRBJ2-6; clone_size: NA; d_call: NA; v_call: TRBV27; cdr3_aa: CASSLTQANSGANVLTF; cdr3_nt: TGTGCCAGCAGTTTGACCCAGGCGAACTCTGGGGCCAACGTCCTGACTTTC
j_call: TRBJ1-6; clone_size: NA; d_call: NA; v_call: TRBV5-1; cdr3_aa: CASSGGTDPINSPLHF; cdr3_nt: TGCGCCAGCAGCGGAGGGACGGACCCAATTAATTCACCCCTCCACTTT
j_call: TRBJ2-5; clone_size: NA; d_call: TRBD1; v_call: TRBV5-1; cdr3_aa: CASSPQQGRRQETQYF; cdr3_nt: TGCGCCAGCAGCCCCCAACAGGGGAGAAGGCAAGAGACCCAGTACTTC